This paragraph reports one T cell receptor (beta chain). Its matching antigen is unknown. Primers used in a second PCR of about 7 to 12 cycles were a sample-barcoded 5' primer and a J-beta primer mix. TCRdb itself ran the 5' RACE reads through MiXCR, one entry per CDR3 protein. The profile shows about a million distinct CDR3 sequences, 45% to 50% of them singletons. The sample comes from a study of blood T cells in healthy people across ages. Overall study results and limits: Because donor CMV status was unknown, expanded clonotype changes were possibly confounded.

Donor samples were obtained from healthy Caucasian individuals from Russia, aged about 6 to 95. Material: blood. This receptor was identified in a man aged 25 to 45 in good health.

The CDR3 spells CASSEVGWGSGSPLHF. CDR3 nucleotides: TGTGCCAGCAGCGAGGTCGGGTGGGGTTCGGGGTCACCCCTCCACTTT. The chain carries TRBV9 and TRBJ1-6; D remains unclear. This CDR3 contains 16 residues. V was pared by 3 bases and J by 10 bases, with 20 bases between. Germline V gene data show CDR1 as SGDLS and CDR2 as YYNGEE.